This entry features one T cell receptor beta chain sequence. This specimen belongs to a study of control samples from healthy donors and cancer patients. V shed 7 bases and J shed 5 bases, with 18 bases lying between them. CDR3 length: 16 amino acids. Germline V gene sequence: CDR1 MNHNY, CDR2 SVGAGI (reference sequence). Assay: immunoSEQ multiplex PCR; the TCRdb copy retains only in-frame clones and omits some. The sample consists of 70,000 to 80,000 clones, 80% to 90% of them appearing once. The source of this sequence is a woman in her sixties with head and neck cancer. V is TRBV6-6 and J is TRBJ1-6; tentatively, D is TRBD1 (6 bases). The sample comprised PBMCs. CDR3 in amino acids: CASKITGDTNNSPLHF. CDR3 nucleotides: TGTGCCAGCAAAATAACCGGGGACACCAATAATTCACCCCTCCACTTT.